This entry lists 8 T cell receptor beta chains sequenced from one sample in a study of CD8 T cell repertoires and HIV-1 epitope variants. Method: immunoSEQ multiplex PCR; TCRdb's copy keeps in-frame clones and lacks some. Of more than 5,500 clones in the sample, roughly 65% are singletons; the top ten hold about 40%. Their recognized antigens are unknown. The sequencing sample was made of cultured CD8+ T cells derived from PBMCs. The receptors were sampled from a male donor with HIV.

This clone is labeled hyperexpanded. V and J are TRBV28 and TRBJ1-2, with D hard to call. The CDR3 consists of 16 residues. Germline assignment: CDR1 MDHEN and CDR2 SYDVKM. Trimming removed 8 bases from V and 1 base from J, with 20 bases in between. The CDR3, as DNA: TGTGCCAGCGGCTTATATCCCTTGGACCTTAACTATGGCTACACCTTC. It codes for CASGLYPLDLNYGYTF.

The rearrangement uses TRBV7-9 and TRBJ2-2; D not resolved. The V gene lost 6 bases and the J gene lost 6 bases, with 8 bases spanning the gap. CDR3 size: 12 residues. The germline CDR1 and CDR2 sequences are SEHNR and FQNEAQ (reference sequence). The CDR3 DNA is TGTGCCAGCAGGGGCTTTCCCGGGGAGCTGTTTTTT. Protein: CASRGFPGELFF.

This clone was found once. In DNA form, the CDR3 reads TGTGCCAGCAGCCGACGCCTAGCGGTCTCAACCGAGCAGTACTTC. Protein sequence: CASSRRLAVSTEQYF. The V call is TRBV4-2, the J call TRBJ2-7; the match to TRBD2 covers 7 bases. V was clipped by 4 bases and J by 6 bases; unmatched bases: 12. The CDR3 has 15 residues. Germline V gene lookup returns CDR1 LGHNA and CDR2 YNFKEQ.

This chain connects TRBV5-1 to TRBJ1-2; 7 bases line up with TRBD1. Losses at the gene ends were 0 bases for V and 3 bases for J; bases not matched to a gene: 5. This CDR3 is built from 15 residues. Per germline, CDR1 SGHRS and CDR2 YFSETQ. CDR3 coding DNA: TGCGCCAGCAGCTTGGGAGGAGGGGGCGACTATGGCTACACCTTC. This sequence encodes CASSLGGGGDYGYTF.

The chain has TRBV18 and TRBJ2-5; 8 bases map to TRBD1. The CDR3 sequence is 16 residues long. The V and J ends lost 2 bases and 5 bases, in that order; junction bases with no gene match: 10. CDR1 is KGHSH, CDR2 LQKENI, per germline. The CDR3 here is CASSPESTGVGETQYF. The CDR3 DNA sequence: TGTGCCAGCTCACCAGAATCGACAGGGGTTGGTGAGACCCAGTACTTC.

This clone has a handful of counts. The chain couples TRBV27 to TRBJ1-5; possibly TRBD1 for D (5 bases). The V gene lost 8 bases and the J gene lost 1 base, with 12 bases spanning the gap. Germline V lookup: CDR1 MNHEY, CDR2 SMNVEV (reference sequence). The CDR3 contains 14 residues. CDR3 nucleotide sequence: TGTGCCAGCCGACAGCTGGGGAGCAATCAGCCCCAGCATTTT. It translates to CASRQLGSNQPQHF.

The rearrangement links TRBV2 to TRBJ2-1; D not certain. Trimming stripped 6 bases from V and 0 bases from J, with 9 bases between. There are 14 residues in the CDR3. The germline V gene has CDR1 SNHLY and CDR2 FYNNEI. The CDR3: CASRPKGSYNEQFF. CDR3 sequence (DNA): TGTGCCAGCAGACCCAAAGGCTCCTACAATGAGCAGTTCTTC.

The chain links TRBV5-1 to TRBJ2-5; no clear D. The CDR3 runs 15 residues. The germline gives CDR1 SGHRS, CDR2 YFSETQ. Trimming took off 0 bases at V and 2 bases at J, with 11 bases between the two ends. CDR3 region: CASSLEGQLQETQYF. The CDR3 region has the DNA TGCGCCAGCAGCTTGGAGGGCCAGCTTCAAGAGACCCAGTACTTC.